The clone carrying this TCR beta chain was detected a few times. Its antigen is unknown. The sample's treatment: roughly 11-day PBMC culture with coronavirus spike peptide pools or control peptides (ViraFEST assay). These data are taken from a study of vaccination and CD4 T cells after COVID-19. V gave up 5 bases and J gave up 1 base, with 8 bases separating them. The germline V gene has CDR1 SGHTA and CDR2 FQGNSA. The CDR3 totals 13 residues. Sequenced with the Oncomine TCR Beta short-read assay was DNA taken from cultured CD4+ T cells. TCRdb recomputed calls from the PCR reads with MiXCR, one row per CDR3 protein. Altogether 5,800 or so distinct CDR3 sequences are present, under 70% being singletons, with the ten largest covering around half.

The sequencing sample was made of CD4+ T cells from blood, cultured in vitro. The clonotype comes from a human donor who had recovered from COVID-19. This chain connects TRBV7-2 to TRBJ1-1; tentative D call: TRBD1 (5 bases). The CDR3 reads CASSRDRNTEAFF. The CDR3 DNA follows: TGTGCCAGCAGCCGAGACAGGAACACTGAAGCTTTCTTT.